This T cell receptor (beta chain) is from a study of identifying expanded T cells in peripheral blood. Findings and caveats of the study: Clone count variance between approximately two-week samples rose with total template count. Technical replicates showed approximately 1.2 changed clones; two weeks around 15; four weeks 19.

A word on this clone: Antigen: not known.

The germline V gene encodes CDR1 LNHNV and CDR2 YYDKDF (reference sequence). The CDR3 extends over 15 amino acids. Trimming removed 4 bases from V and 2 bases from J; junction bases left unmatched: 2. Sequenced by immunoSEQ multiplex PCR; TCRdb stores in-frame clones only, minus some. The table records about 110,000 clones, about nine tenths of them present only once. Healthy donors had no documented immune events, such as infections, while sampled. The TCR was taken from a person aged 18 to 75 in good health. The chain recombines TRBV15 with TRBJ1-5, with 10 bases that match TRBD1. The sample was blood. DNA of the CDR3: TGTGCCACCAGCATAGGACAGGGGGGCAATCAGCCCCAGCATTTT. Protein sequence: CATSIGQGGNQPQHF.